This T cell receptor (beta chain) is from a study of T cell changes during pregnancy in multiple sclerosis. Sequenced by immunoSEQ multiplex PCR; TCRdb stores in-frame clones only, minus some. The sample comprises roughly 93,000 clones, around 93% of which are singletons, and 0.9% to 0.95% rests with the top ten. This CDR3 has 13 amino acids. Trimming left V 5 bases short and J 4 bases short, with 11 bases between. In germline, CDR1 is SGHTA, CDR2 FQGNSA. V and J are TRBV7-2 and TRBJ2-5, with D tentatively TRBD2 (6 bases). This TCR derives from a female donor with multiple sclerosis, enrolled in a pregnancy study. Sequenced here: peripheral blood, sampled before pregnancy. The CDR3 sequence is CASSVAGRETQYF. CDR3 nucleotide sequence: TGTGCCAGCAGCGTCGCGGGAAGAGAGACCCAGTACTTC.